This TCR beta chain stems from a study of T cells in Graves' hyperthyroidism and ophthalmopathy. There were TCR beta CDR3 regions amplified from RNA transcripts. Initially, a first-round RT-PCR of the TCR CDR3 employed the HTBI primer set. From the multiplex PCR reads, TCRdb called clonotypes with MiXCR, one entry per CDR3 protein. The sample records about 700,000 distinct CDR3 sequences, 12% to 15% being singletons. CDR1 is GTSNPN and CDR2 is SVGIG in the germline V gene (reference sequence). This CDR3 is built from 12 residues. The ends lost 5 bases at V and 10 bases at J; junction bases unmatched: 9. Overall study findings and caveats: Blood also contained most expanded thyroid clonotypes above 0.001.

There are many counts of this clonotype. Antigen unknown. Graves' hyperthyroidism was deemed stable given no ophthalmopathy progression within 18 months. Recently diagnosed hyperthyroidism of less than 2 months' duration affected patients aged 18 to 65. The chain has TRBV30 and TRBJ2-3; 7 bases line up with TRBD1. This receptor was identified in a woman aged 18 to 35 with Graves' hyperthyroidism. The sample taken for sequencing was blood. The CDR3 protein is CAWDPNRGPQYF. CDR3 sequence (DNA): TGTGCCTGGGACCCAAACAGGGGCCCGCAGTATTTT.